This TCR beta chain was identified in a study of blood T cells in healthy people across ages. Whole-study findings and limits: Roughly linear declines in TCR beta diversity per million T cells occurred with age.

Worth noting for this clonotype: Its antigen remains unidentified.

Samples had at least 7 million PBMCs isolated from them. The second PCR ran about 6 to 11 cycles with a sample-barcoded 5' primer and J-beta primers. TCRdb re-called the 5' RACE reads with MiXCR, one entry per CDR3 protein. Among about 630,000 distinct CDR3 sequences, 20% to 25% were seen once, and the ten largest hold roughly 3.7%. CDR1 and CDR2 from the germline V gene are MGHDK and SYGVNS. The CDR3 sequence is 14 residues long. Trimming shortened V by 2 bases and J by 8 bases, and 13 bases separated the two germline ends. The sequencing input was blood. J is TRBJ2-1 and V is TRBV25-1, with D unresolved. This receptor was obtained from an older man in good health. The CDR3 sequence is CASSEGVRVHEQFF. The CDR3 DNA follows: TGTGCCAGCAGTGAAGGCGTTCGTGTGCATGAGCAGTTCTTC.